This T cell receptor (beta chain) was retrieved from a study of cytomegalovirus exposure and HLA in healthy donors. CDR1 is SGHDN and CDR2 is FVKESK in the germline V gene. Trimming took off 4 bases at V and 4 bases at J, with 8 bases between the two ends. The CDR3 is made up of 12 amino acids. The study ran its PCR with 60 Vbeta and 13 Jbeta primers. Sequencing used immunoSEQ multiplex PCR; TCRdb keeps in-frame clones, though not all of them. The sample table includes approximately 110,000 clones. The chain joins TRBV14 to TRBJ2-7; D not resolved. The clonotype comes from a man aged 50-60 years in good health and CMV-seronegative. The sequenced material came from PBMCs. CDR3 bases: TGTGCCAGCAGCCGAGACTCGTACGAGCAGTACTTC. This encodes CASSRDSYEQYF.